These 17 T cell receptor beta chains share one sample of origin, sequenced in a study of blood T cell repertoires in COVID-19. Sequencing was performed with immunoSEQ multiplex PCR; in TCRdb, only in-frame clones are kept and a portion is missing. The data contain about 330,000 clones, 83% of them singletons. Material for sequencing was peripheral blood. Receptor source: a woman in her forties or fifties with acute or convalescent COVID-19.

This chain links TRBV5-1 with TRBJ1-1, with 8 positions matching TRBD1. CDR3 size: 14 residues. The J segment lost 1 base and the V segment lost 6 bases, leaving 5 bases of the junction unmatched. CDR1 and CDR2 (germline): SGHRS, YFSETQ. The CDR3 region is CASNQGASNTEAFF. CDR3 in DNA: TGCGCCAGCAATCAGGGGGCTTCGAACACTGAAGCTTTCTTT. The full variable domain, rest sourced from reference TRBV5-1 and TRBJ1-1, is KAGVTQTPRYLIKTRGQQVTLSCSPISGHRSVSWYQQTPGQGLQFLFEYFSETQRNKGNFPGRFSGRQFSNSRSEMNVSTLELGDSALYLCASNQGASNTEAFFGQGTRLTVV.

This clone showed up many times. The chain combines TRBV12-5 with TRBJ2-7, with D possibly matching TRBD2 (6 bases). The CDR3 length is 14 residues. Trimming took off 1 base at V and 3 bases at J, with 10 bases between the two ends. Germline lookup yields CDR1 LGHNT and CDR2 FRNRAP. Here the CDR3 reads CASGLDGGDYEQYF. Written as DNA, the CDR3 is TGTGCTAGTGGTTTGGACGGGGGAGACTACGAGCAGTACTTC.

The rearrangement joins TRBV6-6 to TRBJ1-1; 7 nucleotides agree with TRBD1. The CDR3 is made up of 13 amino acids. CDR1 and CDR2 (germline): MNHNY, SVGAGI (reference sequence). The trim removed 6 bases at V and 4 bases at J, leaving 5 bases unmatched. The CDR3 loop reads CASSFRQGTEAFF. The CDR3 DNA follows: TGTGCCAGCAGCTTCCGACAGGGCACTGAAGCTTTCTTT.

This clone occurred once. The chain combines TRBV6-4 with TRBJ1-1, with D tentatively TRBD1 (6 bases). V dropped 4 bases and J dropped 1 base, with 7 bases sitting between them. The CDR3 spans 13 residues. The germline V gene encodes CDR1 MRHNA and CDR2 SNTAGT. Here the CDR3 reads CASSAGQNTEAFF. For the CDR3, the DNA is TGTGCCAGCAGTGCGGGACAGAACACTGAAGCTTTCTTT.

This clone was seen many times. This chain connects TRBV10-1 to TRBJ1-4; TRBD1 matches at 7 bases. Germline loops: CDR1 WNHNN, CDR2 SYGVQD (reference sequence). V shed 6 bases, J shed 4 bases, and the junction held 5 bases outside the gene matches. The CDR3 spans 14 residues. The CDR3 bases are TGCGCCAGCAGCGACAGGGCGAGTAATGAAAAACTGTTTTTT. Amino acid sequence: CASSDRASNEKLFF.

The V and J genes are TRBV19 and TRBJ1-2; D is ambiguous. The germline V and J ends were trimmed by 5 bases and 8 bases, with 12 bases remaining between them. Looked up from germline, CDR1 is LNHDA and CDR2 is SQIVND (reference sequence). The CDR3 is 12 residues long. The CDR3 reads CASSSGSRGYTF. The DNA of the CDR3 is TGTGCCAGTAGTTCGGGTTCGCGAGGCTACACCTTC.

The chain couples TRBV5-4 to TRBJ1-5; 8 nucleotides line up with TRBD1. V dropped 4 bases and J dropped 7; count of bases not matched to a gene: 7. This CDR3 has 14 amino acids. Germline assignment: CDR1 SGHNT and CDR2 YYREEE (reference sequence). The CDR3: CASSPDREGQPQHF. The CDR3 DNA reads TGTGCCAGCAGCCCGGACAGGGAAGGGCAGCCCCAGCATTTT. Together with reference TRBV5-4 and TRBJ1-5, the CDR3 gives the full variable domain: ETGVTQSPTHLIKTRGQQVTLRCSSQSGHNTVSWYQQALGQGPQFIFQYYREEENGRGNFPPRFSGLQFPNYSSELNVNALELDDSALYLCASSPDREGQPQHFGDGTRLSIL.

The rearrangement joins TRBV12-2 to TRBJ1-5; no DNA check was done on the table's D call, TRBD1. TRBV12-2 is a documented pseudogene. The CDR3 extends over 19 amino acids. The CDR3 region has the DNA TGTGCAAGTCGCGATCACCGATACAATGCGGGACAGTATCGTCAGCCCCAGCATTTT. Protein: CASRDHRYNAGQYRQPQHF.

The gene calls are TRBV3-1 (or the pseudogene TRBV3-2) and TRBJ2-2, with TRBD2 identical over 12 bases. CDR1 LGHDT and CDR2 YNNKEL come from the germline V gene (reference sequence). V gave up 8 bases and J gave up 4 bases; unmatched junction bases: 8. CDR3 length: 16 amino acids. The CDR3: CASVTTSGSGTGELFF. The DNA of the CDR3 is TGTGCCAGCGTGACGACTAGCGGGAGCGGCACCGGGGAGCTGTTTTTT.

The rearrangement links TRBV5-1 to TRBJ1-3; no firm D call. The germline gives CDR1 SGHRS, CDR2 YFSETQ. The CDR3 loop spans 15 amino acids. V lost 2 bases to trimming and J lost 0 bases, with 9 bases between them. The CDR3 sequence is CASSLHSISGNTIYF. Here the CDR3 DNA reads TGCGCCAGCAGCTTACACAGCATCTCTGGAAACACCATATATTTT.

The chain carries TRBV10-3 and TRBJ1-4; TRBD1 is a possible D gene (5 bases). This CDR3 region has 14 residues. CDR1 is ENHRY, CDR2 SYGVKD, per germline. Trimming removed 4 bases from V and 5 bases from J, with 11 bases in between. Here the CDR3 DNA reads TGTGCCATCAGTGTGGGGGGAGAAAATGAAAAACTGTTTTTT. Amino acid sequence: CAISVGGENEKLFF.

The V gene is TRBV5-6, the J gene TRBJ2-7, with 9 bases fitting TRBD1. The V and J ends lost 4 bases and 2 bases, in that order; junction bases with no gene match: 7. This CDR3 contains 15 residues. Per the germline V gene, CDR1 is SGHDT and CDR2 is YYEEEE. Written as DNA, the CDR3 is TGTGCCAGCAGCCAGGACAGGGGCACTACCTACGAGCAGTACGTC. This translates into CASSQDRGTTYEQYV.

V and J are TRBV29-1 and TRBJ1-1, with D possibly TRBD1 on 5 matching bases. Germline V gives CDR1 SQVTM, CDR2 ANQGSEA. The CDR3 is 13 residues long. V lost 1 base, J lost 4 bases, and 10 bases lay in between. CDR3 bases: TGCAGCGTTGAAGGGGGCGAGAGCACTGAAGCTTTCTTT. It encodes CSVEGGESTEAFF.

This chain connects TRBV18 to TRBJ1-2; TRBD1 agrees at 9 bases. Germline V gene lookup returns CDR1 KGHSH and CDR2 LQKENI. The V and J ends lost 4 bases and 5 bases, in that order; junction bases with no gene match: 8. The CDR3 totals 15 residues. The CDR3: CASSLGTGPDYGYTF. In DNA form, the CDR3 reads TGTGCCAGCTCACTGGGGACAGGGCCGGATTATGGCTACACCTTC.

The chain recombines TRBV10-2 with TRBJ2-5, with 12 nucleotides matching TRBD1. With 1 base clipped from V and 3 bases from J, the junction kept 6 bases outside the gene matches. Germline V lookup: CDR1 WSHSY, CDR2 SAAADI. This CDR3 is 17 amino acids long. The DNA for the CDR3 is TGCGCCAGCAGTGAGTTCTTAGGGACAGGGGGCGAAGAGACCCAGTACTTC. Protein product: CASSEFLGTGGEETQYF.

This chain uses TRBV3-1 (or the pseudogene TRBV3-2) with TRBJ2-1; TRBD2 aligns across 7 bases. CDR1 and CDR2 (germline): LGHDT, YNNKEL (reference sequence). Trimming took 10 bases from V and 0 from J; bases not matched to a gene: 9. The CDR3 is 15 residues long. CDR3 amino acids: CATTWGGGSYNEQFF. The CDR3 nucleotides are TGTGCCACCACGTGGGGGGGAGGCTCCTACAATGAGCAGTTCTTC.

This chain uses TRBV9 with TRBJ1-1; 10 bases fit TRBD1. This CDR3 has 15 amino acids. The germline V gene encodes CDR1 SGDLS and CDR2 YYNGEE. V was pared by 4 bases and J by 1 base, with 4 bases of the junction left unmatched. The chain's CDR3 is CASSPRTGGNTEAFF. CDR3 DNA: TGTGCCAGCAGCCCCCGGACAGGGGGGAACACTGAAGCTTTCTTT.